The 13 T cell receptor beta chains below all came from one sample that was sequenced in a study of quantifying T cell responses using KT2 cells. About the research overall: RNA was reverse transcribed with TCR alpha and beta constant-region primers.

Each cDNA got a UMI-containing oligo ligated at its 3' end. First-round PCR used around 4 cycles and beta primers RC1.1 and RC1.2 covering TRBC1 and TRBC2. A single record per CDR3 protein comes from TCRdb applying MiXCR to the UMI-ligation and nested PCR reads. The sample includes tens of thousands of distinct CDR3 sequences, roughly an eighth of them seen just once. The sequencing input was PBMCs spiked with cells of the T cell clone KT2. These receptor sequences come from a human donor.

This clonotype was seen a handful of times. This chain uses TRBV30 with TRBJ2-6, with D tentatively TRBD1 (6 bases). CDR1 GTSNPN and CDR2 SVGIG come from the germline V gene (reference sequence). The CDR3 runs to 11 residues. The CDR3 region has the DNA TGTGCAACAGGGTCCTTGGACGTCCTGACTTTC. Residues: CATGSLDVLTF.

The chain uses TRBV12-3 or TRBV12-4 and TRBJ1-1; TRBD1 might be the D (5 bases). V lost 5 bases to trimming and J lost 3 bases, with 13 bases between them. There are 14 residues in the CDR3. The CDR3 sequence: CASSPIGGHTEAFF. The CDR3 region has the DNA TGTGCCAGCAGTCCAATCGGGGGACACACTGAAGCTTTCTTT.

The V gene is TRBV7-2, the J gene TRBJ2-1; possible D gene TRBD1, 7 bases. The CDR3 is 15 residues long. V was cut by 2 bases and J by 6 bases, with 14 bases left in between. From germline, CDR1 is SGHTA and CDR2 FQGNSA. The CDR3 nucleotides are TGTGCCAGCAGCTTACAGGGGGGCTCTTCCAATGAGCAGTTCTTC. Its protein is CASSLQGGSSNEQFF.

At least ten counts were recorded for this clonotype. The rearrangement links TRBV4-1 to TRBJ1-5, with TRBD1 identical over 11 bases. The V gene's germline CDR1 is MGHRA and CDR2 YSYEKL. This CDR3 spans 16 amino acids. J gave up 7 bases and V 3 bases, and 8 bases lay outside the gene matches. The CDR3 coding sequence is TGCGCCAGCAGCCAGCAGGGACAGGGGGGCGACCAGCCCCAGCATTTT. This codes for CASSQQGQGGDQPQHF.

Only a few counts were recorded for this clonotype. The J gene is TRBJ1-6, the V gene TRBV29-1, with 7 bases fitting TRBD1. Germline-derived CDR1 and CDR2 are SQVTM and ANQGSEA. This CDR3 is 13 amino acids long. Trimming removed 4 bases from V and 6 bases from J; junction bases left unmatched: 3. The CDR3 reads CSVADRVNSPLHF. In nucleotides, the CDR3 is TGCAGCGTTGCCGACAGGGTTAATTCACCCCTCCACTTT.

The J gene is TRBJ2-2, the V gene TRBV15, with D uncertain. The V end was cut by 1 base, the J end by 3 bases, with 12 bases between. This CDR3 comprises 16 residues. Germline V gene sequence: CDR1 LNHNV, CDR2 YYDKDF (reference sequence). CDR3 coding DNA: TGTGCCACCAGCAGAGCTTCCAATTGGGACACCGGGGAGCTGTTTTTT. Residues: CATSRASNWDTGELFF. The full variable domain, completed using reference TRBV15 and TRBJ2-2, is DAMVIQNPRYQVTQFGKPVTLSCSQTLNHNVMYWYQQKSSQAPKLLFHYYDKDFNNEADTPDNFQSRRPNTSFCFLDIRSPGLGDTAMYLCATSRASNWDTGELFFGEGSRLTVL.

The chain carries TRBV6-6 and TRBJ1-3; D is ambiguous. The length of the CDR3 is 14 residues. The V end lost 7 bases, the J end lost 0 bases, and 10 bases lay between the germline ends. Germline V gives CDR1 MNHNY, CDR2 SVGAGI (reference sequence). CDR3 region: CASTTLRSGNTIYF. As DNA, the CDR3 is TGTGCCAGCACGACCCTACGCTCTGGAAACACCATATATTTT.

This clonotype was detected only a few times. The gene calls are TRBV6-2 or TRBV6-3 and TRBJ2-6; a weak D match, TRBD1 (6 bases). The germline V and J ends were trimmed by 6 bases and 1 base, with 7 bases remaining between them. CDR1 and CDR2 from the germline V gene are MNHEY and SVGEGT. This CDR3 is 14 amino acids long. Here the CDR3 reads CASRTGSGANVLTF. The CDR3 DNA reads as TGTGCCAGCAGAACAGGGTCTGGGGCCAACGTCCTGACTTTC.

This clonotype was found a few times. The chain has TRBV20-1 and TRBJ2-3; D is possibly TRBD1 or TRBD2 (6 bases each). The length of the CDR3 is 15 residues. V lost 8 bases and J lost 2, with 20 bases in between. Germline lookup yields CDR1 DFQATT and CDR2 SNEGSKA (reference sequence). DNA for the CDR3: TGCAGTCCCTCGGAGGGTTCGGGACACACAGATACGCAGTATTTT. As protein: CSPSEGSGHTDTQYF.

The genes are TRBV4-2 and TRBJ2-3; D is uncertain. The CDR3 extends over 15 amino acids. CDR1 LGHNA and CDR2 YNFKEQ come from the germline V gene. Deletions cut 3 bases from V and 0 bases from J, with 10 bases between. The CDR3 region is CASSHRKASTDTQYF. The CDR3 DNA reads as TGTGCCAGCAGCCACCGAAAGGCTAGCACAGATACGCAGTATTTT.

There are a few counts of this clonotype. V and J are TRBV6-2 or TRBV6-3 and TRBJ2-3, with D maybe TRBD2 (6 bases). Germline CDR1 and CDR2: MNHEY and SVGEGT. The CDR3 length is 15 residues. Trimming removed 0 bases at V and 4 bases at J, with 11 bases between. The CDR3 loop is CASSYSKLAPDTQYF. The CDR3 bases are TGTGCCAGCAGTTACTCGAAGCTAGCGCCAGATACGCAGTATTTT.

The chain has TRBV19 and TRBJ2-3, with 9 nucleotides matching TRBD2. The germline V gene has CDR1 LNHDA and CDR2 SQIVND (reference sequence). This CDR3 contains 18 residues. Trimming took 6 bases from V and 2 from J; bases not matched to a gene: 15. The CDR3 here is CASRKNRASGAITDTQYF. The CDR3 DNA is TGTGCCAGTAGGAAAAACCGCGCTAGCGGGGCGATCACAGATACGCAGTATTTT.

This clonotype was detected a few times. The V gene is TRBV7-2, the J gene TRBJ1-4; D ambiguous. The germline gives CDR1 SGHTA, CDR2 FQGNSA. V was clipped by 1 base and J by 8 bases, with 8 bases between them. CDR3 length: 13 amino acids. The CDR3 DNA reads as TGTGCCAGCAGCTTAGGGGAGAGAGAAAAACTGTTTTTT. It encodes CASSLGEREKLFF. Supplemented by reference TRBV7-2 and TRBJ1-4, the full variable domain reads GAGVSQSPSNKVTEKGKDVELRCDPISGHTALYWYRQSLGQGLEFLIYFQGNSAPDKSGLPSDRFSAERTGGSVSTLTIQRTQQEDSAVYLCASSLGEREKLFFGSGTQLSVL.